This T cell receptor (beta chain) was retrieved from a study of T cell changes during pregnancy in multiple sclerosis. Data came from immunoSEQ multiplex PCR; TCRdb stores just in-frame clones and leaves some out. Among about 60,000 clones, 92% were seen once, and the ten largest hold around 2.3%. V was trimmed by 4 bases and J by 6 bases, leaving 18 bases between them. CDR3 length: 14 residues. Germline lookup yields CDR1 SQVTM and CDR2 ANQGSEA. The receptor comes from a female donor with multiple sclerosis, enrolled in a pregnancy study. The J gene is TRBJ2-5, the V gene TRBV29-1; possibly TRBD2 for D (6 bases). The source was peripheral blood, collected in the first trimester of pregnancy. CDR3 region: CSVVFAGTPQTQYF. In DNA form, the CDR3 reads TGCAGCGTTGTTTTTGCGGGAACGCCTCAGACCCAGTACTTC.